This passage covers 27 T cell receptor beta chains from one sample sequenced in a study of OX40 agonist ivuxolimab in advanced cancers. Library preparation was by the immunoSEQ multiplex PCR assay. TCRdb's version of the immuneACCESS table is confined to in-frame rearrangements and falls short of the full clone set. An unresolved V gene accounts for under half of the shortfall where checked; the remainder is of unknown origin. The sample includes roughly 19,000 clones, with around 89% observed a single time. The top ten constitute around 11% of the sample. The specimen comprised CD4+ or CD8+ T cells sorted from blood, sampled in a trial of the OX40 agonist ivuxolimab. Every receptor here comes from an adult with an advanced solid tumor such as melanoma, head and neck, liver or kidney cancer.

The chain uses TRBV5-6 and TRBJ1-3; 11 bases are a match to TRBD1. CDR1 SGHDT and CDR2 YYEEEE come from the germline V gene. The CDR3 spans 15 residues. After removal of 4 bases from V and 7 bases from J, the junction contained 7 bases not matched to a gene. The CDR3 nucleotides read TGTGCCAGCAGCGCTCGGGACAGGGGGTGGAACACCATATATTTT. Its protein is CASSARDRGWNTIYF.

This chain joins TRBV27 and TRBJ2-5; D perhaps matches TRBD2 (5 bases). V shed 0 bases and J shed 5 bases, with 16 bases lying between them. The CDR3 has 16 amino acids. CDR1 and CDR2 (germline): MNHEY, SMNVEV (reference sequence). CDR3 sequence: CASSLSKEGNGETQYF. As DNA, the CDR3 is TGTGCCAGCAGTTTATCGAAAGAGGGAAACGGGGAGACCCAGTACTTC.

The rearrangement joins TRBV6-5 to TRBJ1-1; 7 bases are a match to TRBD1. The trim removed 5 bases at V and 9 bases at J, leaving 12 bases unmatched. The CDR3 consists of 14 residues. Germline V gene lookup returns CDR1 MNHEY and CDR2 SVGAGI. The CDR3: CASSLDRVYDQAFF. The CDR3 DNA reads TGTGCCAGCAGTCTCGACAGGGTTTATGATCAAGCTTTCTTT.

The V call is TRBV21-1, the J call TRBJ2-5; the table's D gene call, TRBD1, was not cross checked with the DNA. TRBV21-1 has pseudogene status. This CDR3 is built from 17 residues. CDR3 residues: CASSKALAGSSKETQYF. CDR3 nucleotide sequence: TGTGCCAGCAGCAAAGCGCTGGCAGGGTCAAGTAAAGAGACCCAGTACTTC.

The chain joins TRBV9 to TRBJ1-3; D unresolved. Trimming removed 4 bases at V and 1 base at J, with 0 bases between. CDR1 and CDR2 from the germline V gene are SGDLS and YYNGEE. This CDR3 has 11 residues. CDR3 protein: CASSSGNTIYF. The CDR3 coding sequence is TGTGCCAGCAGCTCTGGAAACACCATATATTTT.

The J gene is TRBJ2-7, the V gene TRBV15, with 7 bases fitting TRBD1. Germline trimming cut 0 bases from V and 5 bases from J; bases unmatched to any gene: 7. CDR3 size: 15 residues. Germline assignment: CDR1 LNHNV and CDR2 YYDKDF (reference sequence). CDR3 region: CATSRDRGGYDEQYF. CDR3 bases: TGTGCCACCAGCAGAGATCGAGGGGGCTATGACGAGCAGTACTTC.

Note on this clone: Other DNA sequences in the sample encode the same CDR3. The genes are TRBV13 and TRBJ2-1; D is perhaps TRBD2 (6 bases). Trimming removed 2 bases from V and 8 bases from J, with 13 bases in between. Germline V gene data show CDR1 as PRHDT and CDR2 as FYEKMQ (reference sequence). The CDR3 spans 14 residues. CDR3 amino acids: CASSLRGGNHEQFF. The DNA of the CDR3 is TGTGCCAGCAGCTTACGTGGCGGGAATCATGAGCAGTTCTTC.

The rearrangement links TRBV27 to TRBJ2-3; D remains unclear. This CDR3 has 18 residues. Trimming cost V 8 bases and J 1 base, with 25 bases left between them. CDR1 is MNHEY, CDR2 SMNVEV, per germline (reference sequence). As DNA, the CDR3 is TGTGCCAGCGCCCCCGGAGCTTCGGCAACTTTTCGCACAGATACGCAGTATTTT. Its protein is CASAPGASATFRTDTQYF.

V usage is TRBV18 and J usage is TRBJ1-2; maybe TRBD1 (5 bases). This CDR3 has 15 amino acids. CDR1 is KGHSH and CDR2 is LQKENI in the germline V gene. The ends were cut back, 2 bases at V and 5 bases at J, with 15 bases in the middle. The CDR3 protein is CASSPSTGPGYGYTF. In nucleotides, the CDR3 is TGTGCCAGCTCACCATCCACGGGACCGGGATATGGCTACACCTTC.

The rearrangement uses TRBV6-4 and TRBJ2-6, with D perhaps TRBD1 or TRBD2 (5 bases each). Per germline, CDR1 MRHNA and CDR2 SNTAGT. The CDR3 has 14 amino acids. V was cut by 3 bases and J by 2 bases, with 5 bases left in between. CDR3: CASSEGAGANVLTF. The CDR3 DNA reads TGTGCCAGCAGTGAGGGGGCTGGGGCCAACGTCCTGACTTTC.

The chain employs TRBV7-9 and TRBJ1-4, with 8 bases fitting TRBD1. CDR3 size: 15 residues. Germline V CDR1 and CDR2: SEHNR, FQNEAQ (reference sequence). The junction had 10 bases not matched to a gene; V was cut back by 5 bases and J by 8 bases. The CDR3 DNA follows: TGTGCCAGCAGCATAAGCGAGACAGGGGACGAAAAACTGTTTTTT. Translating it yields CASSISETGDEKLFF.

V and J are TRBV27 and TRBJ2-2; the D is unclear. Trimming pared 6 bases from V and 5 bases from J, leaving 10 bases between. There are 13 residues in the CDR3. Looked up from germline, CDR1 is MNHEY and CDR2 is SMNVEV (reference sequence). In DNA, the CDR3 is TGTGCCAGCAGGCACTGGTTAACCGGGGAGCTGTTTTTT. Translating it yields CASRHWLTGELFF.

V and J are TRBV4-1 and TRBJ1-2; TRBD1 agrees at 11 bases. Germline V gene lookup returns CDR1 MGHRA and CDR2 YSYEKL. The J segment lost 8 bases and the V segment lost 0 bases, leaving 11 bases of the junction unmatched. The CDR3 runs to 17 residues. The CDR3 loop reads CASSQEKEDRGLLGYTF. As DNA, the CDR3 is TGCGCCAGCAGCCAAGAGAAAGAGGACAGGGGGCTTTTAGGCTACACCTTC.

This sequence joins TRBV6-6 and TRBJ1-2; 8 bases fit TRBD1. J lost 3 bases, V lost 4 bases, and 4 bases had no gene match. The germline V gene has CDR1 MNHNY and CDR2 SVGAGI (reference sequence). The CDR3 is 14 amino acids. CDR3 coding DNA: TGTGCCAGCAGTTCCCCAGGGGGCTACTATGGCTACACCTTC. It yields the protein CASSSPGGYYGYTF.

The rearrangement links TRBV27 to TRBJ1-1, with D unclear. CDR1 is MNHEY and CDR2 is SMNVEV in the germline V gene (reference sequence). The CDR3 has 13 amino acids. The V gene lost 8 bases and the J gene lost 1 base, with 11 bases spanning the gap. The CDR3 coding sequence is TGTGCCAGCCTGGGGTACCCGAACACTGAAGCTTTCTTT. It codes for CASLGYPNTEAFF.

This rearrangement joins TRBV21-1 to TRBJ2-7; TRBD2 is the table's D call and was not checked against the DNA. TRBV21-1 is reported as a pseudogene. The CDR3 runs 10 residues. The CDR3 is CASTFYEQYF. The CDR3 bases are TGTGCCAGCACGTTCTACGAGCAGTACTTC.

DNA for the CDR3: TGTGCCAGCTCAAAAACCGGGACTACAACCTACGAGCAGTACTTC. Its translation: CASSKTGTTTYEQYF. The V and J genes are TRBV11-2 and TRBJ2-7, with 7 bases that match TRBD2. With 8 bases clipped from V and 2 bases from J, the junction kept 12 bases outside the gene matches. The CDR3 has 15 residues. Germline V gene lookup returns CDR1 SGHAT and CDR2 FQNNGV.

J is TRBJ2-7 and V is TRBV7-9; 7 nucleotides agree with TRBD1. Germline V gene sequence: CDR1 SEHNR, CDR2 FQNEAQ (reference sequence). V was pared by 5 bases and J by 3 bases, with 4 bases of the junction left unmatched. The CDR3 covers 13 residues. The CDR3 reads CASSPRQGYEQYF. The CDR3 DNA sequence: TGTGCCAGCAGCCCTCGACAGGGCTACGAGCAGTACTTC.

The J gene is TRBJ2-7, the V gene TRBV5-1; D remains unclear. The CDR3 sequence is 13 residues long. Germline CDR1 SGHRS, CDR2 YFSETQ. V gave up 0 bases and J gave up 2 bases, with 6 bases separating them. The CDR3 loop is CASSLDGTYEQYF. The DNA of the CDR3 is TGCGCCAGCAGCTTGGATGGGACCTACGAGCAGTACTTC.

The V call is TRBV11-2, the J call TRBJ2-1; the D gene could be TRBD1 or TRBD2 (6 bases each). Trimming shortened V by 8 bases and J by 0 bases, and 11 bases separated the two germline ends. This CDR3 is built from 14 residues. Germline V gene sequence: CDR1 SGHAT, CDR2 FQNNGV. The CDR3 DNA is TGTGCCAGCTTGGGGGGCAGCTCCTACAATGAGCAGTTCTTC. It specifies CASLGGSSYNEQFF.

The CDR3 loop is CASSLVGSGNTIYF. For the CDR3, the DNA is TGTGCCAGCAGTTTGGTTGGGTCCGGAAACACCATATATTTT. The chain couples TRBV27 to TRBJ1-3; D is unresolved. With 3 bases removed from V and 4 bases from J, the gap between germline ends came to 10 bases. This CDR3 contains 14 residues. CDR1 is MNHEY, CDR2 SMNVEV, per germline (reference sequence).

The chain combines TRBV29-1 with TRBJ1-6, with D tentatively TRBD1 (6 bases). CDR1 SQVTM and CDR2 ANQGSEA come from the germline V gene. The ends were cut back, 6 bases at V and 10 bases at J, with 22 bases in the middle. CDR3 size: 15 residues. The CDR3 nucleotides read TGCAGCGTCCCCAACCGGGACGGAGGGGGGTCACCCCTCCACTTT. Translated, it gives CSVPNRDGGGSPLHF.

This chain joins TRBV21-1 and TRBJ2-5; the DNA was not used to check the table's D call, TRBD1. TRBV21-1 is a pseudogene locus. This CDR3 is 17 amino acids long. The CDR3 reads CASSKSPRQDWRETQYF. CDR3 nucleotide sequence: TGTGCCAGCAGCAAAAGCCCCCGACAGGACTGGAGAGAGACCCAGTACTTC.

CDR3 coding DNA: TGTGCCACCAGCGGCGACAGGGGTCTCACTGAAGCTTTCTTT. Translated: CATSGDRGLTEAFF. This chain joins TRBV15 and TRBJ1-1; 8 bases agree with TRBD1. Losses at the gene ends were 5 bases for V and 4 bases for J; bases not matched to a gene: 6. The CDR3 consists of 14 residues. Germline loops: CDR1 LNHNV, CDR2 YYDKDF (reference sequence). The full variable domain, completed using reference TRBV15 and TRBJ1-1, is DAMVIQNPRYQVTQFGKPVTLSCSQTLNHNVMYWYQQKSSQAPKLLFHYYDKDFNNEADTPDNFQSRRPNTSFCFLDIRSPGLGDTAMYLCATSGDRGLTEAFFGQGTRLTVV.

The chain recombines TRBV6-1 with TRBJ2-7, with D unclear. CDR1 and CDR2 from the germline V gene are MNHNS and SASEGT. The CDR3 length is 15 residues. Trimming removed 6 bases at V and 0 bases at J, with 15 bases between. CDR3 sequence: CASSPRLGSSYEQYF. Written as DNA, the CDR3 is TGTGCCAGCAGCCCTCGGCTAGGGTCCTCCTACGAGCAGTACTTC.

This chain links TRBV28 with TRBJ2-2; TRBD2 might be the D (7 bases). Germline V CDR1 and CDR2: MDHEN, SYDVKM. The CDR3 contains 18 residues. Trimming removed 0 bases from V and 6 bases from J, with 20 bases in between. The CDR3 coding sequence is TGTGCCAGCAGTTTATGGGGACCGGGGGGCCAGGCTGCCGGGGAGCTGTTTTTT. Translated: CASSLWGPGGQAAGELFF.

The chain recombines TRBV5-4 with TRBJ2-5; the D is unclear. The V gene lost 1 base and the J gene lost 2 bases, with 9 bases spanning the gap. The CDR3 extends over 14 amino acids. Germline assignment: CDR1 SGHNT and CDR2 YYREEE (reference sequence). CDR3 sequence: CASSLLGSQETQYF. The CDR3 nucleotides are TGTGCCAGCAGCTTGTTGGGCAGTCAAGAGACCCAGTACTTC.